A selection of T cell receptor beta chains follows, all from one sample in a study of Ad26.COV2.S vaccination and SARS-CoV-2 variants. TCRdb's table, derived via immunoSEQ multiplex PCR, lists solely in-frame clones and lacks some. The sample has roughly 420,000 clones; roughly nine tenths are singletons. The sample in question was peripheral blood, obtained in a trial of Ad26.COV2.S vaccine versus placebo. These receptors were collected from a person aged 18-65 years who received the Ad26.COV2.S COVID-19 vaccine or a placebo. Both conserved end residues are part of each CDR3. Each record gives: V gene, J gene, CDR3 protein.

TRBV5-1	TRBJ2-4	CASSTGTPGDIQYF
TRBV7-9	TRBJ2-7	CASSSGQDAYEQYF
TRBV4-3	TRBJ2-3	CASSLLAGAITDTQYF
TRBV5-6	TRBJ2-1	CASSPGWGRGNEQFF
TRBV6-1	TRBJ2-3	CASSERLMTSGRNRGTDTQYF
TRBV3-1/TRBV3-2	TRBJ2-5	CASSQAPHLRETQYF
TRBV11-2	TRBJ2-3	CASSDRRGDTQYF
TRBV5-1	TRBJ1-6	CASSFRANSPLHF
TRBV6-1	TRBJ1-6	CASSERTPGASYNSPLHF
TRBV4-2	TRBJ2-1	CASSQGYSGRGNEQFF
TRBV6-2/TRBV6-3	TRBJ1-2	CASTPFGQGDYGYTF